This entry lists 5 T cell receptor beta chains sequenced from one sample in a study of blood T cell repertoires in COVID-19. Some clones are missing from TCRdb's copy, which holds only in-frame ones; the method was immunoSEQ multiplex PCR. The sample consists of roughly 150,000 clones, approximately 90% of them appearing once. The sequenced sample consisted of peripheral blood. These receptors came from a man aged 45-60 years who had recovered from COVID-19.

This chain uses TRBV12-5 with TRBJ2-7; possibly TRBD1 for D (5 bases). CDR1 LGHNT and CDR2 FRNRAP come from the germline V gene. The CDR3 covers 13 residues. V lost 6 bases to trimming and J lost 2 bases, with 11 bases between them. CDR3 amino acids: CASGPGFTYEQYF. Written as DNA, the CDR3 is TGTGCTAGTGGCCCAGGGTTCACCTACGAGCAGTACTTC.

V is TRBV2 and J is TRBJ2-7; 7 positions match TRBD1. The CDR3 loop spans 13 amino acids. Trimming removed 6 bases from V and 4 bases from J; junction bases left unmatched: 6. From germline, CDR1 is SNHLY and CDR2 FYNNEI. Here the CDR3 DNA reads TGTGCCAGCAGGCCGGGACAGCCTTACGAGCAGTACTTC. Translation: CASRPGQPYEQYF.

The chain combines TRBV6-5 with TRBJ1-1; D unclear. The CDR3 extends over 12 amino acids. The V gene's germline CDR1 is MNHEY and CDR2 SVGAGI. V was clipped by 8 bases and J by 10 bases, with 17 bases between them. The CDR3 sequence: CASGEMRAGAFF. The CDR3 DNA is TGTGCCAGCGGGGAAATGAGGGCTGGAGCTTTCTTT.

This sequence joins TRBV29-1 and TRBJ1-2; no clear D. The CDR3 has 14 residues. Germline CDR1 SQVTM, CDR2 ANQGSEA. Trimming took 0 bases from V and 5 from J, leaving 13 bases between them. The CDR3 sequence is CSVEEGSGRYGYTF. The CDR3 bases are TGCAGCGTTGAAGAGGGATCGGGAAGGTATGGCTACACCTTC.

CDR3 region: CASSPSTGGYEQYF. In DNA form, the CDR3 reads TGTGCCAGTAGTCCTTCCACAGGGGGATACGAGCAGTACTTC. V gene TRBV19 combines with J gene TRBJ2-7; 8 bases agree with TRBD1. The V gene's germline CDR1 is LNHDA and CDR2 SQIVND (reference sequence). V was clipped by 5 bases and J by 4 bases; unmatched bases: 7. The CDR3 extends over 14 amino acids. Together with reference TRBV19 and TRBJ2-7, the CDR3 gives the full variable domain: DGGITQSPKYLFRKEGQNVTLSCEQNLNHDAMYWYRQDPGQGLRLIYYSQIVNDFQKGDIAEGYSVSREKKESFPLTVTSAQKNPTAFYLCASSPSTGGYEQYFGPGTRLTVT.